This TCR beta chain was recovered during a study of cytotoxic CD8 clonotypes in ibrutinib-treated CLL. Background on the study: Enrolment comprised 10 to 11 relapsed/refractory and around 15 treatment-naive patients; roughly 18 were IGHV unmutated.

Cryopreserved PBMCs were the source of approximately 2 micrograms of genomic DNA, which went to TCR beta libraries. Here immunoSEQ multiplex PCR was the method, and the copy in TCRdb shows in-frame clones only, minus some. Of about 270,000 clones in the sample, roughly 76% are singletons; the top ten hold roughly 5%. V lost 2 bases and J 2 bases, leaving 10 bases between the germline ends. From germline, CDR1 is MNHEY and CDR2 SVGAGI. The CDR3 is 14 amino acids. The clonotype comes from a human donor with chronic lymphocytic leukemia. The sequences come from PBMCs, collected at disease progression, from a patient treated with ibrutinib. The V gene is TRBV6-5, the J gene TRBJ2-7; maybe TRBD1 (6 bases). The CDR3 loop is CASSYRTETYEQYF. In nucleotides, the CDR3 is TGTGCCAGCAGTTACCGGACAGAGACCTACGAGCAGTACTTC.